This TCR beta chain came from a study of blood T cell repertoires in COVID-19. Study details: PBMCs, B-cell-depleted T cells, or T cells provided the cDNA or gDNA that made up the material.

The sample holds one count of this clone. Original data processing: Reference gene primers were amplified, and this amplification served to estimate nucleated cell counts. The table came from immunoSEQ multiplex PCR; TCRdb's copy has only in-frame clones and leaves some out. V and J calls plus clone size are reproduced from that table; the DNA served to infer D and trimming. The repertoire holds over 150,000 clones, around 83% seen once, with under 15% in the top ten. V lost 3 bases and J lost 8; bases outside the gene matches: 8. In germline, CDR1 is SGDLS, CDR2 YYNGEE. The CDR3 has 15 amino acids. Specimen: peripheral blood. The chain joins TRBV9 to TRBJ1-2, with 12 bases matching TRBD1. The receptor was derived from a human donor in a cohort sampled during active COVID-19. As DNA, the CDR3 is TGTGCCAGCAGCGCCTTTCCGGGACAGGGGGCCGGCTACACCTTC. It is translated as CASSAFPGQGAGYTF.